The 14 T cell receptor beta chains given below trace back to one sample, sequenced in a study of T-cell memory formation after mild COVID-19. TCRdb re-called the 5' RACE reads through MiXCR, storing one row per CDR3 protein. The sample contains 250,000 to 300,000 distinct CDR3 sequences, 15% to 20% of which appear only once. The material sequenced was PBMCs or a T cell subset sorted from them (not recorded which). These receptors all come from a man between 18 and 29 years old who had mild COVID-19 (a few samples of this study predate the infection). Cell type and time point are not known.

The sample holds a few counts of this clonotype. V usage is TRBV6-6 and J usage is TRBJ2-1; D is uncertain. The CDR3 extends over 13 amino acids. In germline, CDR1 is MNHNY, CDR2 SVGAGI (reference sequence). Trimming removed 2 bases at V and 5 bases at J, with 7 bases between. DNA for the CDR3: TGTGCCAGCAGTTACCCCACCAACAATGAGCAGTTCTTC. It is translated as CASSYPTNNEQFF.

This clonotype was seen only a few times. V usage is TRBV6-1 and J usage is TRBJ2-5; TRBD2 aligns across 11 bases. The ends lost 4 bases at V and 5 bases at J; junction bases unmatched: 3. The germline CDR1 and CDR2 sequences are MNHNS and SASEGT. This CDR3 contains 14 residues. CDR3 region: CASSGLAGRETQYF. The CDR3, as DNA: TGTGCCAGCAGTGGACTAGCGGGGCGCGAGACCCAGTACTTC.

The table lists this clonotype with a few counts. The chain has TRBV6-5 and TRBJ1-6, with TRBD1 identical over 12 bases. The CDR3 extends over 13 amino acids. The germline gives CDR1 MNHEY, CDR2 SVGAGI. Trimming cost V 6 bases and J 12 bases; bases outside gene matches: 3. The CDR3 loop reads CASSGDRGRPLHF. CDR3 DNA: TGTGCCAGCAGCGGGGACAGGGGGCGACCCCTCCACTTT.

V usage is TRBV11-2 and J usage is TRBJ1-4; TRBD1 might be the D (6 bases). The V gene lost 5 bases and the J gene lost 8 bases, with 30 bases spanning the gap. From germline, CDR1 is SGHAT and CDR2 FQNNGV. This CDR3 has 19 residues. CDR3 in amino acids: CASSRSNPGWEGGMEKLFF. The CDR3 nucleotides read TGTGCCAGCAGCCGATCCAACCCGGGCTGGGAGGGGGGGATGGAAAAACTGTTTTTT.

Ten or more counts support this clonotype. The chain employs TRBV4-3 and TRBJ2-3; the match to TRBD1 covers 7 bases. Germline CDR1 is LGHNA and CDR2 is YSLEER. This CDR3 spans 17 amino acids. J lost 0 bases, V lost 4 bases, and 10 bases had no gene match. For the CDR3, the DNA is TGCGCCAGCAGCCCGAAACGGACAGGAGCTAGCACAGATACGCAGTATTTT. It specifies CASSPKRTGASTDTQYF.

Only a few counts were recorded for this clonotype. The genes are TRBV4-3 and TRBJ2-2; D possibly corresponds to TRBD2 (6 bases). V lost 9 bases to trimming and J lost 6 bases, with 23 bases between them. This CDR3 region has 16 residues. Germline assignment: CDR1 LGHNA and CDR2 YSLEER. The DNA for the CDR3 is TGCGCCAGTCGGAGTGTCGGGGGTCAATTATCCGGGGAGCTGTTTTTT. Its translation: CASRSVGGQLSGELFF.

This clonotype was seen only a few times. The V and J genes are TRBV11-2 and TRBJ2-5, with 7 bases that match TRBD1. CDR1 SGHAT and CDR2 FQNNGV come from the germline V gene. This CDR3 is built from 14 residues. Trimming at V came to 5 bases and at J to 5 bases, leaving 8 bases not matched to a gene. The CDR3 loop reads CASSQGQPPETQYF. The CDR3 nucleotides read TGTGCCAGCAGCCAGGGACAGCCCCCGGAGACCCAGTACTTC.

The chain couples TRBV18 to TRBJ1-2; 9 positions match TRBD1. Germline-derived CDR1 and CDR2 are KGHSH and LQKENI. The trim removed 4 bases at V and 4 bases at J, leaving 10 bases unmatched. This CDR3 has 16 residues. CDR3 coding DNA: TGTGCCAGCTCACTGACCACGGGACAGGGCGTCTATGGCTACACCTTC. As protein: CASSLTTGQGVYGYTF.

This clonotype is a singleton in its sample. This chain links TRBV12-3 or TRBV12-4 with TRBJ2-5, with D tentatively TRBD1 or TRBD2 (5 bases each). CDR3 length equals 14 residues. V dropped 6 bases and J dropped 2 bases, with 13 bases sitting between them. Here the CDR3 reads CASSPGRIQETQYF. For the CDR3, the DNA is TGTGCCAGCAGCCCGGGACGGATACAAGAGACCCAGTACTTC.

This clonotype was found a few times. The genes are TRBV5-1 and TRBJ1-2; possible D gene TRBD1, 6 bases. The CDR3 has 15 residues. The germline V gene encodes CDR1 SGHRS and CDR2 YFSETQ. V gave up 3 bases and J gave up 0 bases, with 12 bases separating them. The CDR3 sequence: CASSWTAPANYGYTF. In nucleotides, the CDR3 is TGCGCCAGCAGCTGGACAGCCCCCGCTAACTATGGCTACACCTTC.

The genes are TRBV10-3 and TRBJ1-2; 8 bases agree with TRBD1. The CDR3 covers 15 residues. Germline loops: CDR1 ENHRY, CDR2 SYGVKD. V lost 8 bases, J lost 6 bases, and 14 bases stayed unmatched. In DNA, the CDR3 is TGTGCCATCGACGACCTGGGAGACAGGGGTGATGGCTACACCTTC. It is translated as CAIDDLGDRGDGYTF.

The chain couples TRBV5-6 to TRBJ1-5, with D possibly being TRBD1 (6 bases). Between the trimmed V and J ends, which lost 4 bases and 4 bases, there was a span of 9 bases. Germline CDR1 is SGHDT and CDR2 is YYEEEE. The CDR3 consists of 13 residues. The CDR3 DNA follows: TGTGCCAGCAGCGGGGGGCCTAATCAGCCCCAGCATTTT. Protein product: CASSGGPNQPQHF.

V is TRBV5-1 and J is TRBJ2-3; TRBD1 matches 7 bases. The CDR3 runs to 15 residues. From germline, CDR1 is SGHRS and CDR2 YFSETQ. Losses at the gene ends were 4 bases for V and 7 bases for J; bases not matched to a gene: 12. CDR3 amino acids: CASSHRTGGENTQYF. The CDR3 coding sequence is TGCGCCAGCAGCCATCGGACAGGTGGGGAAAATACGCAGTATTTT.

This chain links TRBV6-5 with TRBJ2-7, with TRBD2 identical over 9 bases. Trimming cost V 5 bases and J 2 bases; bases outside gene matches: 16. This CDR3 contains 18 residues. CDR1 MNHEY and CDR2 SVGAGI come from the germline V gene. CDR3 bases: TGTGCCAGCAGTCTAGAAACCCATGAAAGCGGGGGGACCTACGAGCAGTACGTC. It specifies CASSLETHESGGTYEQYV.